Listed below are T cell receptor beta chains from one sample, sequenced in a study of monozygotic twins with inflammatory bowel disease. TCRdb reworked the 5' RACE reads into one entry per CDR3 protein, no DNA. This repertoire includes approximately 400,000 distinct CDR3 sequences. What was sequenced was blood. Every receptor here comes from a human donor with ulcerative colitis or Crohn's disease, or a healthy co-twin of an affected twin (not recorded which). CDR3s include the opening cysteine and the closing phenylalanine or tryptophan. Each record gives: CDR3 length, J gene, V gene, CDR3 protein.

cdr3_length: 13
j_call: TRBJ2-7
v_call: TRBV11-2
cdr3_aa: CASSLGPDYEQYF

cdr3_length: 11
j_call: TRBJ2-1
v_call: TRBV5-6
cdr3_aa: CASSFRKEQFF

cdr3_length: 13
j_call: TRBJ1-1
v_call: TRBV7-2
cdr3_aa: CASILQVNTEAFF

cdr3_length: 14
j_call: TRBJ2-5
v_call: TRBV14
cdr3_aa: CASSQGPTRETQYF

cdr3_length: 15
j_call: TRBJ2-2
v_call: TRBV5-1
cdr3_aa: CASSLTGRETGELFF

cdr3_length: 13
j_call: TRBJ2-1
v_call: TRBV30
cdr3_aa: CAWSVLFYNEQFF

cdr3_length: 15
j_call: TRBJ1-3
v_call: TRBV7-2
cdr3_aa: CASSLVAGSGNTIYF

cdr3_length: 15
j_call: TRBJ2-7
v_call: TRBV4-3
cdr3_aa: CASSQAGQPYYEQYF

cdr3_length: 13
j_call: TRBJ2-1
v_call: TRBV5-6
cdr3_aa: CASSTYYLREQFF

cdr3_length: 15
j_call: TRBJ2-1
v_call: TRBV10-3
cdr3_aa: CAISETSGSLNEQFF

cdr3_length: 13
j_call: TRBJ1-5
v_call: TRBV6-1
cdr3_aa: CASSEGPQQPQHF

cdr3_length: 13
j_call: TRBJ1-1
v_call: TRBV10-3
cdr3_aa: CATRQGMNTEAFF

cdr3_length: 17
j_call: TRBJ2-2
v_call: TRBV28
cdr3_aa: CASSWTSGRSITGELFF

cdr3_length: 15
j_call: TRBJ1-2
v_call: TRBV4-3
cdr3_aa: CASSQVGHSAGGYTF

cdr3_length: 12
j_call: TRBJ2-4
v_call: TRBV2
cdr3_aa: CASSVAKNIQYF

cdr3_length: 12
j_call: TRBJ1-2
v_call: TRBV29-1
cdr3_aa: CSVGPGASGYTF

cdr3_length: 16
j_call: TRBJ1-1
v_call: TRBV5-6
cdr3_aa: CASSFNSVFGGTEAFF

cdr3_length: 12
j_call: TRBJ1-1
v_call: TRBV12-3/TRBV12-4
cdr3_aa: CASRRSRGEAFF

cdr3_length: 14
j_call: TRBJ2-2
v_call: TRBV19
cdr3_aa: CASSSSRLSGELFF

cdr3_length: 18
j_call: TRBJ2-4
v_call: TRBV28
cdr3_aa: CASSLGLAGRLSKNIQYF

cdr3_length: 18
j_call: TRBJ1-5
v_call: TRBV7-6
cdr3_aa: CASSLEAGGYGSNQPQHF

cdr3_length: 18
j_call: TRBJ2-1
v_call: TRBV11-2
cdr3_aa: CASSLRQGLAGNYNEQFF

cdr3_length: 14
j_call: TRBJ1-6
v_call: TRBV7-9
cdr3_aa: CASSPQGEVSPLHF

cdr3_length: 18
j_call: TRBJ2-7
v_call: TRBV21-1
cdr3_aa: CASSKERGGSVSSYEQYF

cdr3_length: 13
j_call: TRBJ2-1
v_call: TRBV11-1
cdr3_aa: CASTSKASNEQFF

cdr3_length: 16
j_call: TRBJ2-1
v_call: TRBV5-6
cdr3_aa: CASSSAKEPGYNEQFF

cdr3_length: 13
j_call: TRBJ2-7
v_call: TRBV7-9
cdr3_aa: CASGRSSSYEQYF

cdr3_length: 12
j_call: TRBJ2-1
v_call: TRBV7-6
cdr3_aa: CASSLVAREQFF

cdr3_length: 14
j_call: TRBJ1-1
v_call: TRBV24-1
cdr3_aa: CATSDYTGREGAFF

cdr3_length: 14
j_call: TRBJ1-1
v_call: TRBV10-2
cdr3_aa: CASAGQPLNTEAFF

cdr3_length: 19
j_call: TRBJ2-3
v_call: TRBV3-1
cdr3_aa: CASSQPGTGARWGTDTQYF

cdr3_length: 17
j_call: TRBJ2-3
v_call: TRBV19
cdr3_aa: CASSLVLAGASTYTQYF

cdr3_length: 14
j_call: TRBJ2-1
v_call: TRBV6-2/TRBV6-3
cdr3_aa: CASNFGGSYNEQFF

cdr3_length: 14
j_call: TRBJ2-7
v_call: TRBV18
cdr3_aa: CASSPNVGSYEQYF

cdr3_length: 13
j_call: TRBJ2-3
v_call: TRBV5-5
cdr3_aa: CASRTGDEDTQYF

cdr3_length: 17
j_call: TRBJ1-2
v_call: TRBV6-1
cdr3_aa: CASSHTSLYGELYGYTF

cdr3_length: 15
j_call: TRBJ2-2
v_call: TRBV4-3
cdr3_aa: CASSQVGPFTGELFF

cdr3_length: 16
j_call: TRBJ2-3
v_call: TRBV5-1
cdr3_aa: CASSLDGGGSSDTQYF

cdr3_length: 14
j_call: TRBJ1-4
v_call: TRBV20-1
cdr3_aa: CSARETNSNEKLFF

cdr3_length: 15
j_call: TRBJ2-1
v_call: TRBV12-3/TRBV12-4
cdr3_aa: CASTFSGGAYNEQFF

cdr3_length: 13
j_call: TRBJ2-7
v_call: TRBV27
cdr3_aa: CASRAAGMGEQYF

cdr3_length: 14
j_call: TRBJ2-4
v_call: TRBV20-1
cdr3_aa: CSAHGMVDKNIQYF

cdr3_length: 15
j_call: TRBJ1-2
v_call: TRBV10-3
cdr3_aa: CAISELAGSPYGYTF

cdr3_length: 15
j_call: TRBJ1-1
v_call: TRBV28
cdr3_aa: CASSSKTGSGTEAFF

cdr3_length: 12
j_call: TRBJ1-3
v_call: TRBV20-1
cdr3_aa: CSAPGSGNTIYF

cdr3_length: 19
j_call: TRBJ2-2
v_call: TRBV4-2
cdr3_aa: CASSQDRFGGQSSTGELFF

cdr3_length: 16
j_call: TRBJ2-2
v_call: TRBV7-2
cdr3_aa: CASSLAALADTGELFF

cdr3_length: 14
j_call: TRBJ2-5
v_call: TRBV7-8
cdr3_aa: CASSGRSDQETQYF

cdr3_length: 15
j_call: TRBJ1-4
v_call: TRBV7-2
cdr3_aa: CASSLGSGANEKLFF

cdr3_length: 18
j_call: TRBJ2-7
v_call: TRBV6-2/TRBV6-3
cdr3_aa: CASSMVQGTGPNLYEQYF

cdr3_length: 14
j_call: TRBJ2-1
v_call: TRBV19
cdr3_aa: CASNPGQLYNEQFF

cdr3_length: 16
j_call: TRBJ2-1
v_call: TRBV7-6
cdr3_aa: CASSLERAGAQNEQFF

cdr3_length: 15
j_call: TRBJ2-7
v_call: TRBV10-3
cdr3_aa: CAISESGQGYDEQYF

cdr3_length: 13
j_call: TRBJ2-1
v_call: TRBV30
cdr3_aa: CAWSGLAVNEQFF

cdr3_length: 13
j_call: TRBJ1-2
v_call: TRBV7-2
cdr3_aa: CASSYQRPVGYTF